These 18 T cell receptor beta chains were all obtained from the same sample, sequenced in a study of shared clonotypes between healthy human individuals. Assay used: immunoSEQ multiplex PCR; TCRdb lists only in-frame clones, some missing. Seen here are about 2.3 million clones, just over 90% observed once, and the top ten hold 0.35% to 0.45%. Sequenced material: naive CD4+ T cells from PBMCs. The subset is: CD45RA+ positively selected. The receptors derive from a man between 18 and 29 years old in good health. Some clones in this sample may be carry-over from other donors' samples.

The V and J genes are TRBV19 and TRBJ2-1; D gene ambiguous. The CDR3 sequence is 11 residues long. Trimming shortened V by 6 bases and J by 8 bases, and 8 bases separated the two germline ends. CDR1 and CDR2 from the germline V gene are LNHDA and SQIVND (reference sequence). The CDR3 loop is CASRLSDEQFF. For the CDR3, the DNA is TGTGCCAGTAGACTTTCGGATGAGCAGTTCTTC.

This clone appeared a single time. The chain couples TRBV28 to TRBJ1-4, with D tentatively TRBD1 (6 bases). Looked up from germline, CDR1 is MDHEN and CDR2 is SYDVKM. V lost 5 bases and J lost 8, with 18 bases in between. The CDR3 consists of 15 residues. CDR3 amino acids: CASSPPGAGQEKLFF. CDR3 nucleotides: TGTGCCAGCAGTCCACCAGGGGCAGGTCAGGAAAAACTGTTTTTT.

This chain joins TRBV5-4 and TRBJ1-2, with 7 bases lining up with TRBD1. Germline V gene sequence: CDR1 SGHNT, CDR2 YYREEE (reference sequence). V lost 4 bases to trimming and J lost 8 bases; unmatched junction nucleotides: 14. The CDR3 is 15 amino acids. CDR3 sequence (DNA): TGTGCCAGCAGCCCAACACAGGGGTTCGTGAGAGGCTACACCTTC. Protein product: CASSPTQGFVRGYTF. The whole variable domain, filled in from reference TRBV5-4 and TRBJ1-2, reads ETGVTQSPTHLIKTRGQQVTLRCSSQSGHNTVSWYQQALGQGPQFIFQYYREEENGRGNFPPRFSGLQFPNYSSELNVNALELDDSALYLCASSPTQGFVRGYTFGSGTRLTVV.

V and J are TRBV11-3 and TRBJ2-5; 10 bases are a match to TRBD1. The CDR3 is 18 amino acids. CDR1 and CDR2 from the germline V gene are SGHNT and YENEEA. J was trimmed by 4 bases and V by 3 bases; bases with no gene match: 14. The DNA for the CDR3 is TGTGCCAGCAGCTTGGGGACCGGGACAGGGGTGTTCGGAGAGACCCAGTACTTC. Residues: CASSLGTGTGVFGETQYF.

This clone showed up just once. The rearrangement uses TRBV5-1 and TRBJ1-3, with 7 bases identical to TRBD1. The germline gives CDR1 SGHRS, CDR2 YFSETQ. The V and J ends lost 4 bases and 1 base, in that order; junction bases with no gene match: 5. The CDR3 covers 15 residues. The CDR3 DNA reads as TGCGCCAGCAGCCTCACAGGGGTGTCTGGAAACACCATATATTTT. Amino acids: CASSLTGVSGNTIYF.

The chain has TRBV11-3 and TRBJ2-1; the D gene is possibly TRBD2 (6 bases). V dropped 3 bases and J dropped 3 bases, with 12 bases sitting between them. CDR1 and CDR2 from the germline V gene are SGHNT and YENEEA. The CDR3 runs 15 residues. CDR3 coding DNA: TGTGCCAGCAGCTTCGGCGGGGATAACTACAATGAGCAGTTCTTC. It is translated as CASSFGGDNYNEQFF. Based on the CDR3 plus reference TRBV11-3 and TRBJ2-1, the full variable domain is EAGVVQSPRYKIIEKKQPVAFWCNPISGHNTLYWYLQNLGQGPELLIRYENEEAVDDSQLPKDRFSAERLKGVDSTLKIQPAELGDSAVYLCASSFGGDNYNEQFFGPGTRLTVL.

The chain couples TRBV7-2 to TRBJ2-7, with D perhaps being TRBD1 or TRBD2 (6 bases each). V was trimmed by 1 base and J by 7 bases, leaving 23 bases between them. This CDR3 has 17 residues. In germline, CDR1 is SGHTA, CDR2 FQGNSA. The CDR3 is CASSLVRGGRGAREQYF. In nucleotides, the CDR3 is TGTGCCAGCAGCTTAGTTCGTGGGGGGCGAGGGGCGCGGGAGCAGTACTTC.

As to this clone: The sample contains more than one DNA sequence encoding this CDR3. The chain recombines TRBV30 with TRBJ2-7; D is undetermined. This CDR3 spans 12 amino acids. V dropped 0 bases and J dropped 4 bases, with 7 bases sitting between them. The V gene's germline CDR1 is GTSNPN and CDR2 SVGIG (reference sequence). The chain's CDR3 is CAWSVRGYEQYF. In nucleotides, the CDR3 is TGTGCCTGGAGTGTAAGAGGATACGAGCAGTACTTC. Drawing the rest from reference TRBV30 and TRBJ2-7, the complete variable domain is SQTIHQWPATLVQPVGSPLSLECTVEGTSNPNLYWYRQAAGRGLQLLFYSVGIGQISSEVPQNLSASRPQDRQFILSSKKLLLSDSGFYLCAWSVRGYEQYFGPGTRLTVT.

This chain's CDR3 is CASSQGGARGANVLTF. As DNA, the CDR3 is TGCGCCAGCAGCCAAGGGGGCGCGAGGGGGGCCAACGTCCTGACTTTC. This chain uses TRBV4-1 with TRBJ2-6; tentatively, D is TRBD1 (5 bases). Germline V gene data show CDR1 as MGHRA and CDR2 as YSYEKL. This CDR3 has 16 residues. The V end lost 1 base, the J end lost 4 bases, and 11 bases lay between the germline ends.

The chain carries TRBV18 and TRBJ2-2, with D tentatively TRBD1 or TRBD2 (5 bases each). V gave up 6 bases and J gave up 5 bases, with 16 bases separating them. Per the germline V gene, CDR1 is KGHSH and CDR2 is LQKENI. The CDR3 consists of 15 residues. CDR3 nucleotides: TGTGCCAGCTCCCGCAGGGACCTAGGGACCGGGGAGCTGTTTTTT. Protein sequence: CASSRRDLGTGELFF.

The sample holds one count of this clone. The chain carries TRBV19 and TRBJ2-5; no definite D call. The CDR3 is made up of 16 amino acids. The V gene's germline CDR1 is LNHDA and CDR2 SQIVND (reference sequence). V lost 2 bases and J 1 base, leaving 14 bases between the germline ends. The CDR3 spells CASSIIGLPGQETQYF. The CDR3 DNA follows: TGTGCCAGTAGTATAATCGGCCTGCCCGGCCAAGAGACCCAGTACTTC.

V and J are TRBV28 and TRBJ1-1; maybe TRBD1 (6 bases). CDR3 length equals 15 residues. Germline V gene data show CDR1 as MDHEN and CDR2 as SYDVKM. V lost 6 bases, J lost 3 bases, and 17 bases lay in between. Here the CDR3 reads CASRPGGGGDTEAFF. The CDR3 DNA is TGTGCCAGCAGACCCGGAGGAGGGGGGGACACTGAAGCTTTCTTT.

The J gene is TRBJ2-7, the V gene TRBV21-1. TRBV21-1 is an annotated pseudogene. There are 15 residues in the CDR3. CDR3 region: CASSKPGRTCYEQYF. DNA of the CDR3: TGTGCCAGCAGCAAGCCCGGACGTACGTGTTACGAGCAGTACTTC.

V and J are TRBV6-5 and TRBJ2-1; maybe TRBD2 (7 bases). The V gene lost 5 bases and the J gene lost 9 bases, with 20 bases spanning the gap. The CDR3 loop spans 15 amino acids. Germline V CDR1 and CDR2: MNHEY, SVGAGI. CDR3 region: CASSRGGISRGEQFF. In DNA, the CDR3 is TGTGCCAGCAGTAGGGGGGGGATCTCCCGCGGTGAGCAGTTCTTC.

The rearrangement links TRBV27 to TRBJ2-4; TRBD2 matches at 7 bases. The CDR3 has 14 residues. Per the germline V gene, CDR1 is MNHEY and CDR2 is SMNVEV (reference sequence). With V trimmed by 7 bases and J by 1 base, 4 bases remained unmatched. In DNA form, the CDR3 reads TGTGCCAGCACCGTACTAGCGGCCAAAAACATTCAGTACTTC. Its translation: CASTVLAAKNIQYF.

To note about this clone: Other DNA sequences in this specimen translate into the identical CDR3. The chain has TRBV28 and TRBJ2-7; 12 bases fit TRBD2. CDR3 length equals 14 residues. Germline assignment: CDR1 MDHEN and CDR2 SYDVKM. V gave up 5 bases and J gave up 2 bases; unmatched junction bases: 1. The CDR3 DNA reads as TGTGCCAGCAGTACTAGCGGGAGGACCTACGAGCAGTACTTC. Translated: CASSTSGRTYEQYF.

This chain links TRBV15 with TRBJ2-3; D not resolved. Germline V gene data show CDR1 as LNHNV and CDR2 as YYDKDF (reference sequence). The CDR3 length is 16 residues. With 1 base removed from V and 0 bases from J, the gap between germline ends came to 11 bases. The CDR3 region is CATSRVASPSTDTQYF. The CDR3 coding sequence is TGTGCCACCAGCAGAGTTGCCAGCCCTAGCACAGATACGCAGTATTTT.

The chain links TRBV5-8 to TRBJ1-2; TRBD1 is a possible D gene (5 bases). V lost 2 bases and J 0 bases, leaving 8 bases between the germline ends. Germline V gene data show CDR1 as SGHTS and CDR2 as YDEGEE. The CDR3 length is 14 residues. The DNA for the CDR3 is TGTGCCAGCAGCTTCGGGGGAGCTAACTATGGCTACACCTTC. Its protein product is CASSFGGANYGYTF.